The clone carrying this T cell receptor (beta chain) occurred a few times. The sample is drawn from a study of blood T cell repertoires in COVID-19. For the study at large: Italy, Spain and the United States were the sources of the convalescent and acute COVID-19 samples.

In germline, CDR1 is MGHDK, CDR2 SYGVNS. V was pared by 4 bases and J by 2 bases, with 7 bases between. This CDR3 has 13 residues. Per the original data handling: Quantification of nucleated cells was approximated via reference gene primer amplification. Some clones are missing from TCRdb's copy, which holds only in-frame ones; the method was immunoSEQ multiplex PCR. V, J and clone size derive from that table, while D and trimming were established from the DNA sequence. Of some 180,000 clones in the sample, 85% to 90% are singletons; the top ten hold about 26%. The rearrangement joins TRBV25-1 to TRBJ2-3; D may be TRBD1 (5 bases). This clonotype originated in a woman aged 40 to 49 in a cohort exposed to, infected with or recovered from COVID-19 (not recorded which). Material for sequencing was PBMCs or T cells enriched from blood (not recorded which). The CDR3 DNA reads TGTGCCAGCAGTGTCAGGGACACAGATACGCAGTATTTT. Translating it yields CASSVRDTDTQYF.